This T cell receptor beta chain was recorded in a study of T cells in women clearing cervical HPV infection. For this clone: Its antigen is not known. The CDR3 end is not reached by the read, which stops 3 residues before it; the germline J gene fills it in.

Study findings and constraints: Richness differences could reflect unmeasured T-cell content per sample.

Sequencing used immunoSEQ multiplex PCR; TCRdb keeps in-frame clones, though not all of them. There are about 19,000 clones in the sample, with 2.5% to 3.5% held by the top ten. Germline V gene lookup returns CDR1 MNHEY and CDR2 SVGEGT. CDR3 length: 14 residues. The V and J ends lost 7 bases and 7 bases respectively, with 19 bases between them. The receptor was isolated from a woman between 18 and 69 years old with a cervical HPV16 infection that either progressed to CIN3+ or cleared (not recorded which). Material: blood buffy coat. V is TRBV6-2 or TRBV6-3 and J is TRBJ2-5; perhaps TRBD2 as D (6 bases). CDR3 loop: CASTYETSSGTQYF. CDR3 DNA, as far as it was read: TGTGCCAGCACCTACGAGACTAGTTCGGGGACC.